Sequencing of this T cell receptor (beta chain) was carried out in a study of cytomegalovirus exposure and HLA in healthy donors. About this clone itself: Its antigen remains unknown.

Looked up from germline, CDR1 is LGHNA and CDR2 is YSLEER. V shed 0 bases and J 2 bases; nucleotides not matched to a gene: 10. The CDR3 has 17 residues. Findings and caveats of the study: The only immune exposure information that was available was CMV serostatus.

Donors in the study were healthy people who gave bone marrow. PCR employed 60 Vbeta and 13 Jbeta primers. Sequenced by immunoSEQ multiplex PCR; TCRdb stores in-frame clones only, minus some. The data contain about 110,000 clones, 80% of them singletons. J is TRBJ2-7 and V is TRBV4-3, with TRBD2 identical over 7 bases. This receptor was obtained from a man over 45 in good health and CMV-seronegative. The sample consisted of PBMCs. For the CDR3, the DNA is TGCGCCAGCAGCCAAGATGTCGCGGCGGGAGCCCCCTACGAGCAGTACTTC. Amino acids: CASSQDVAAGAPYEQYF.